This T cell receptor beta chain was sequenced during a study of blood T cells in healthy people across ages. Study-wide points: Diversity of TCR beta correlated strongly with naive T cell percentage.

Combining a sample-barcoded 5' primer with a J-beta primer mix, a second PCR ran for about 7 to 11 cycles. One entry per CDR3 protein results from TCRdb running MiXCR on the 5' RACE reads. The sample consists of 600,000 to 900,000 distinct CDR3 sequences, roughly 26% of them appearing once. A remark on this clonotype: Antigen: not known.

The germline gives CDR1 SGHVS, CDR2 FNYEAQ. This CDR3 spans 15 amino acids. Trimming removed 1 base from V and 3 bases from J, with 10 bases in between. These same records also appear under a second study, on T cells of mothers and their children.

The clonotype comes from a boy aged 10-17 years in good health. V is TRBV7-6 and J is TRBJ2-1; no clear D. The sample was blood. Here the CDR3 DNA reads TGTGCCAGCAGCTTAGACTCTAGTCGCTACAATGAGCAGTTCTTC. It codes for CASSLDSSRYNEQFF.